These T cell receptor beta chains were read from a single sample in a study of CD8 T cells in Susac syndrome. TCRdb fed the immunoSEQ multiplex PCR reads into MiXCR, producing one record per CDR3 protein. This sample has over 65,000 distinct CDR3 sequences, with 93% found just once. Sequenced sample: CD4+ T cells from PBMCs. Source of these receptors: a human donor with Susac syndrome. CDR3s include the opening cysteine and the closing phenylalanine or tryptophan. A D gene is named only where the DNA matches it firmly. Clone size is given for some rows only: seen once, a few or many times, or a class if the clone is expanded.

. | TRBJ2-1 | TRBV29-1 | . | TGCAGCGTAAAGAGGGGGGTCAATGAGCAGTTCTTC | CSVKRGVNEQFF
. | TRBJ1-5 | TRBV18 | . | TGTGCCAGCTCATGGGACGGAAATAGCAATCAGCCCCAGCATTTT | CASSWDGNSNQPQHF
. | TRBJ2-6 | TRBV15 | once | TGTGCCACCAGCAACGACTGGGCTGGGGCCAACGTCCTGACTTTC | CATSNDWAGANVLTF
. | TRBJ1-1 | TRBV15 | . | TGTGCCACCAGCAGAGAGGCAGGGGTGAACACTGAAGCTTTCTTT | CATSREAGVNTEAFF
TRBD1 | TRBJ2-5 | TRBV7-9 | . | TGTGCCAGCAGCTCTCTAGGGACAGAACAAGAGACCCAGTACTTC | CASSSLGTEQETQYF
TRBD2 | TRBJ2-7 | TRBV28 | . | TGTGCCAGCAGTTTAGCGGCCGGGACTAGCGTTGACGAGCAGTACTTC | CASSLAAGTSVDEQYF
TRBD2 | TRBJ2-1 | TRBV6-5 | . | TGTGCCAGCAGTTACCTTCGGACTAGCGGGAGGGCCCCCAACAATGAGCAGTTCTTC | CASSYLRTSGRAPNNEQFF
. | TRBJ2-1 | TRBV15 | . | TGTGCCACCAGCAGAGACCCTAGGTCGTTTGATTTACAGTTCTTC | CATSRDPRSFDLQFF
. | TRBJ2-3 | TRBV5-1 | . | TGCGCCAGCAGCTTGGCGGCGGGATCTCGAGAAACGCAGTATTTT | CASSLAAGSRETQYF
. | TRBJ2-3 | TRBV20-1 | . | TGCAGTGCTAGTGGGGAGAGGAGGGCAGATACGCAGTATTTT | CSASGERRADTQYF
. | TRBJ1-5 | TRBV20-1 | . | TGCAGTGCTAGAGATCCGGACAGCAATCAGCCCCAGCATTTT | CSARDPDSNQPQHF
TRBD2 | TRBJ2-3 | TRBV5-1 | . | TGCGCCAGCAGCTTGTGGACTAGCGGGGGGGAAGATACGCAGTATTTT | CASSLWTSGGEDTQYF
. | TRBJ1-2 | TRBV29-1 | . | TGCAGCGTTGTCCCGGTCGGTCAACAGCCGGGTGGCTACACCTTC | CSVVPVGQQPGGYTF
. | TRBJ2-2 | TRBV20-1 | . | TGCAGTGCCTCGAGAGACGGCGGGGAGCTGTTTTTT | CSASRDGGELFF
TRBD2 | TRBJ2-5 | TRBV9 | . | TGTGCCAGCAGCCCCCGCGCGGGGGGTGCAGAGACCCAGTACTTC | CASSPRAGGAETQYF
. | TRBJ2-1 | TRBV10-3 | . | TGTGCCATCAGTGATCGCTCCTACAATGAGCAGTTCTTC | CAISDRSYNEQFF
. | TRBJ2-3 | TRBV5-1 | . | TGCGCCAGCAGGAGGGACTTGAGCACAGATACGCAGTATTTT | CASRRDLSTDTQYF
TRBD2 | TRBJ2-5 | TRBV9 | . | TGTGCCAGCAGCGTTGATAGCGGGAGAGCCGGGGAGACCCAGTACTTC | CASSVDSGRAGETQYF
TRBD2 | TRBJ2-1 | TRBV28 | . | TGTGCCAGCAGATTAGCGGGAGGGCCCATCCATGAGCAGTTCTTC | CASRLAGGPIHEQFF
. | TRBJ2-3 | TRBV6-1 | few | TGTGCCAGCCTGGACAGTCGCCCCACAGATACGCAGTATTTT | CASLDSRPTDTQYF
. | TRBJ2-5 | TRBV4-2 | . | TGTGCCAGCAGCCAAGATCGATGGGAAGAGACCCAGTACTTC | CASSQDRWEETQYF
TRBD2 | TRBJ2-1 | TRBV15 | . | TGTGCCACCAGCAGCCTAGCGGGGGCCAATGAGCAGTTCTTC | CATSSLAGANEQFF
. | TRBJ2-4 | TRBV4-2 | . | TGTGCCAGCAGCCAAGACAGGGACATAGCCAAAAACATTCAGTACTTC | CASSQDRDIAKNIQYF
TRBD2 | TRBJ2-3 | TRBV5-1 | . | TGCGCCAGCTCGTGGACTAGCGGCACTAGCACAGATACGCAGTATTTT | CASSWTSGTSTDTQYF
. | TRBJ2-7 | TRBV5-1 | . | TGCGCCAGCAGCATGGGACGGGAATTCTACGAGCAGTACTTC | CASSMGREFYEQYF
. | TRBJ2-1 | TRBV18 | . | TGTGCCAGCTCACCACCCGGCGCAGCTTACAATGAGCAGTTCTTC | CASSPPGAAYNEQFF
TRBD1 | TRBJ1-2 | TRBV12-5 | . | TGTGCTAGTGGTCCAGGGACAGGGGGCTCCCTCTATGGCTACACCTTC | CASGPGTGGSLYGYTF
TRBD2 | TRBJ2-1 | TRBV5-1 | . | TGCGCCAGCAGCTTGGGAGCGGGATATGAGCAGTTCTTC | CASSLGAGYEQFF
TRBD2 | TRBJ2-5 | TRBV24-1 | . | TGTGCCACCTCCGGTAGCGGGGGGGATCAAGAGACCCAGTACTTC | CATSGSGGDQETQYF
. | TRBJ2-3 | TRBV7-9 | . | TGTGCCAGCAGCCACAGGGTAGTTGAGGCAGATACGCAGTATTTT | CASSHRVVEADTQYF
TRBD2 | TRBJ2-5 | TRBV5-1 | . | TGCGCCAGCAGCTCCGGACTAGCGGGAGGGTTGGCAGAGACCCAGTACTTC | CASSSGLAGGLAETQYF
TRBD1 | TRBJ2-7 | TRBV27 | . | TGTGCCAGCAGTTTGGGACAGGCCGTCACCCACGAGCAGTACTTC | CASSLGQAVTHEQYF
. | TRBJ2-2 | TRBV10-3 | . | TGTGCCATCAGTGAGTCAGTGGACACCGGGGAGCTGTTTTTT | CAISESVDTGELFF
. | TRBJ2-2 | TRBV5-1 | . | TGCGCCAGCAGCTTCGATCTTCAGGCCACCGGGGAGCTGTTTTTT | CASSFDLQATGELFF
TRBD1 | TRBJ1-5 | TRBV19 | . | TGTGCCAGTAACCCGGACAGGGCGCGCAATCAGCCCCAGCATTTT | CASNPDRARNQPQHF
. | TRBJ1-1 | TRBV28 | . | TGTGCCAGCAGGACCGGGACGGGGGGGACTGAAGTTTTCTTT | CASRTGTGGTEVFF
TRBD2 | TRBJ2-5 | TRBV2 | . | TGTGCCAGCAGGAGGGGACTAGAAGAGACCCAGTACTTC | CASRRGLEETQYF
. | TRBJ2-7 | TRBV7-9 | . | TGTGCCAGCAGCTTACGGGCTTTCTACGAGCAGTACTTC | CASSLRAFYEQYF
. | TRBJ1-1 | TRBV5-5 | . | TGTGCCAGCAGCGGACAGCCGAACACTGAAGCTTTCTTT | CASSGQPNTEAFF
. | TRBJ2-3 | TRBV6-5 | . | TGTGCCAGCAGGCCGGGCGGGACCGCAGATACGCAGTATTTT | CASRPGGTADTQYF
. | TRBJ2-7 | TRBV7-2 | . | TGTGCCAGCAGCTTAGGCACCTACGAGCAGTACTTC | CASSLGTYEQYF
. | TRBJ2-1 | TRBV7-9 | . | TGTGCCAGCAGCTTAATGGCTCCCAATGAGCAGTTCTTC | CASSLMAPNEQFF
TRBD2 | TRBJ2-1 | TRBV18 | . | TGTGCCAGCTCACCTTCGAATAGCGGGGACTCCTACAATGAGCAGTTCTTC | CASSPSNSGDSYNEQFF
TRBD1 | TRBJ2-5 | TRBV5-1 | . | TGCGCCAGCAGCTCCCGGGACAGGGGTGTAGAGACCCAGTACTTC | CASSSRDRGVETQYF
TRBD2 | TRBJ2-1 | TRBV7-2 | . | TGTGCCAGCAGCGCACGCCGAGGACTAGCGGGGAGCCAATACAATGAGCAGTTCTTC | CASSARRGLAGSQYNEQFF
. | TRBJ1-2 | TRBV5-6 | . | TGTGCCAGCAGCCCCCGGCCCCCTTGGGGCTACACCTTC | CASSPRPPWGYTF
. | TRBJ2-1 | TRBV5-1 | . | TGCGCCAGCAGCTTCGGCAGGGGCTGGGTTAGTGAGCAGTTCTTC | CASSFGRGWVSEQFF
. | TRBJ2-1 | TRBV7-2 | . | TGTGCCAGCAGCTTAGTCCGGACTACTTACAATGAGCAGTTCTTC | CASSLVRTTYNEQFF
. | TRBJ1-2 | TRBV7-2 | . | TGTGCCAGCAGCTTTTTGAAGGGCGGCTATGGCTACACCTTC | CASSFLKGGYGYTF
. | TRBJ2-1 | TRBV20-1 | . | TGCAGTGCTAGAGATTGGAGCGGGTTCGTCGACTACAATGAGCAGTTCTTC | CSARDWSGFVDYNEQFF
TRBD2 | TRBJ2-1 | TRBV29-1 | . | TGCAGCGCAAAACTAGCGACCCATGAGCAGTTCTTC | CSAKLATHEQFF